The 18 T cell receptor beta chains below come from one sample, sequenced in a study of CD8 T cells in ankylosing spondylitis. General observations from the study: Within ankylosing spondylitis blood, a TCR beta motif made up of seven to nine highly homologous variants appeared to be characteristic.

Antigen specificity for these receptors is unknown. TCRdb independently ran MiXCR on the 5' RACE reads; one entry per CDR3 protein. The sample carries approximately 300,000 distinct CDR3 sequences, less than 10% recorded once. Material: blood, either unsorted or a sorted T cell fraction (not recorded which). The source is a male donor with ankylosing spondylitis.

The V call is TRBV5-1, the J call TRBJ2-1; TRBD2 aligns across 7 bases. V was pared by 2 bases and J by 4 bases, with 6 bases of the junction left unmatched. The CDR3 spans 15 residues. The germline CDR1 and CDR2 sequences are SGHRS and YFSETQ. The chain's CDR3 is CASSLETSTYNEQFF. CDR3 nucleotide sequence: TGCGCCAGCAGCTTAGAGACTAGCACTTACAATGAGCAGTTCTTC. Looking up the rest from reference TRBV5-1 and TRBJ2-1 gives the full variable domain: KAGVTQTPRYLIKTRGQQVTLSCSPISGHRSVSWYQQTPGQGLQFLFEYFSETQRNKGNFPGRFSGRQFSNSRSEMNVSTLELGDSALYLCASSLETSTYNEQFFGPGTRLTVL.

This clonotype has more than one count but fewer than ten. V is TRBV5-1 and J is TRBJ2-1, with 7 bases fitting TRBD1. Germline values: CDR1 SGHRS, CDR2 YFSETQ. This CDR3 comprises 15 residues. V dropped 7 bases and J dropped 9; count of bases not matched to a gene: 16. CDR3 loop: CASALDRGRLTEQFF. The CDR3 nucleotides read TGCGCCAGCGCCTTGGATAGGGGGCGCTTGACTGAGCAGTTCTTC.

This chain uses TRBV7-3 with TRBJ2-3, with 11 bases matching TRBD2. The CDR3 sequence is 14 residues long. V shed 4 bases, J shed 5 bases, and the junction held 2 bases outside the gene matches. In germline, CDR1 is SGHTA, CDR2 FQGTGA. The CDR3: CASSSGTSGDTQYF. Written as DNA, the CDR3 is TGTGCCAGCAGCTCCGGGACTAGCGGAGATACGCAGTATTTT.

This clonotype was recorded a few times. This chain joins TRBV29-1 and TRBJ1-5, with 9 bases identical to TRBD1. Germline loops: CDR1 SQVTM, CDR2 ANQGSEA. The CDR3 covers 15 residues. Unmatched junction bases numbered 6, after V lost 6 bases and J lost 0 bases. The CDR3 bases are TGCAGCGTAGCACAGGGGGCGTCTAGCAATCAGCCCCAGCATTTT. Its translation is CSVAQGASSNQPQHF.

The chain combines TRBV11-2 with TRBJ2-7, with TRBD1 matching 7 bases. The CDR3 covers 14 residues. In germline, CDR1 is SGHAT, CDR2 FQNNGV. With V trimmed by 5 bases and J by 1 base, 5 bases remained unmatched. CDR3 in DNA: TGTGCCAGCAGCCCGACAGGGTGGTCCTACGAGCAGTACTTC. Its translation is CASSPTGWSYEQYF.

V and J are TRBV7-6 and TRBJ2-6, with TRBD1 matching 7 bases. V was clipped by 4 bases and J by 0 bases; unmatched bases: 6. Germline V lookup: CDR1 SGHVS, CDR2 FNYEAQ. The CDR3 has 17 residues. CDR3 nucleotide sequence: TGTGCCAGCAGCTCAATGACAGGGAGCTCTGGGGCCAACGTCCTGACTTTC. Its protein product is CASSSMTGSSGANVLTF.

At least ten counts were recorded for this clonotype. The V call is TRBV4-1, the J call TRBJ2-1; 10 bases map to TRBD2. J gave up 3 bases and V 4 bases, and 3 bases lay outside the gene matches. This CDR3 contains 15 residues. Looked up from germline, CDR1 is MGHRA and CDR2 is YSYEKL. The CDR3 DNA follows: TGCGCCAGCAGCCCTACTAGCGGGATCTACAATGAGCAGTTCTTC. Its translation: CASSPTSGIYNEQFF.

The chain carries TRBV5-1 and TRBJ2-3; D is possibly TRBD1 (5 bases). CDR3 length: 15 residues. Germline CDR1 is SGHRS and CDR2 is YFSETQ. V was pared by 4 bases and J by 2 bases, with 14 bases between. As DNA, the CDR3 is TGCGCCAGCAGCCCCCGGGTCAGGGACACAGATACGCAGTATTTT. This gives the protein CASSPRVRDTDTQYF. The whole variable domain, remainder taken from reference TRBV5-1 and TRBJ2-3, is KAGVTQTPRYLIKTRGQQVTLSCSPISGHRSVSWYQQTPGQGLQFLFEYFSETQRNKGNFPGRFSGRQFSNSRSEMNVSTLELGDSALYLCASSPRVRDTDTQYFGPGTRLTVL.

CDR3 DNA: TGTGCCAGGTGCCCCGGACAGGGGGCATTCGCTGAAGCTTTCTTT. This gives the protein CARCPGQGAFAEAFF. V and J are TRBV5-6 and TRBJ1-1, with 11 bases that match TRBD1. This CDR3 region has 15 residues. V lost 8 bases, J lost 6 bases, and 12 bases stayed unmatched. Germline V gene lookup returns CDR1 SGHDT and CDR2 YYEEEE.

This clonotype occurred a few times. This chain uses TRBV27 with TRBJ2-3; no definite D call. V gave up 6 bases and J gave up 4 bases, with 8 bases separating them. The germline V gene has CDR1 MNHEY and CDR2 SMNVEV (reference sequence). CDR3 length: 12 residues. CDR3 residues: CASRMGPDTQYF. CDR3 nucleotide sequence: TGTGCCAGCAGAATGGGCCCAGATACGCAGTATTTT.

This clonotype was seen only a few times. The chain combines TRBV7-9 with TRBJ2-5; D perhaps matches TRBD1 (6 bases). V shed 5 bases and J shed 5 bases, with 21 bases lying between them. Looked up from germline, CDR1 is SEHNR and CDR2 is FQNEAQ (reference sequence). The CDR3 has 16 amino acids. CDR3 coding DNA: TGTGCCAGCAGCAAATCGACAGGCCAACCCGAGGAGACCCAGTACTTC. Amino acid sequence: CASSKSTGQPEETQYF.

This clonotype came up a few times. The V call is TRBV20-1, the J call TRBJ1-5, with TRBD1 as a possible D gene (5 bases). V lost 2 bases and J 4 bases, leaving 9 bases between the germline ends. The length of the CDR3 is 13 residues. Germline values: CDR1 DFQATT, CDR2 SNEGSKA (reference sequence). Here the CDR3 DNA reads TGCAGTGCTAGAAGACAGAGAAATCAGCCCCAGCATTTT. Amino acid sequence: CSARRQRNQPQHF.

In its sample, this clonotype was seen many times. This sequence joins TRBV7-8 and TRBJ2-7; 7 bases map to TRBD2. CDR1 is SGHVS and CDR2 is FQNEAQ in the germline V gene. V lost 5 bases and J lost 5; bases outside the gene matches: 6. This CDR3 spans 13 amino acids. The CDR3 loop reads CASSPPRGDEQYF. The CDR3 nucleotides are TGTGCCAGCAGCCCCCCCCGGGGGGACGAGCAGTACTTC.

The gene calls are TRBV5-6 and TRBJ2-5; the D is unclear. Germline loops: CDR1 SGHDT, CDR2 YYEEEE. This CDR3 contains 15 residues. V was shortened by 4 bases and J by 5 bases, with 18 bases between the two germline ends. The CDR3 sequence is CASSRIPYASETQYF. CDR3 DNA sequence: TGTGCCAGCAGCCGAATCCCATACGCGAGTGAGACCCAGTACTTC.

This chain connects TRBV2 to TRBJ1-2; 7 bases agree with TRBD1. Losses at the gene ends were 5 bases for V and 0 bases for J; bases not matched to a gene: 15. The CDR3 has 18 residues. Germline-derived CDR1 and CDR2 are SNHLY and FYNNEI. CDR3 sequence: CASSLQGSVSVANYGYTF. The CDR3 nucleotides read TGTGCCAGCAGTTTACAGGGGTCAGTGTCCGTTGCTAACTATGGCTACACCTTC.

This clonotype was detected only a few times. This chain links TRBV11-2 with TRBJ2-7; 7 nucleotides match TRBD2. Germline CDR1 reads SGHAT; CDR2 reads FQNNGV. The CDR3 runs to 15 residues. The ends lost 1 base at V and 0 bases at J; junction bases unmatched: 3. The CDR3 nucleotides read TGTGCCAGCAGCTTAGGCGGGAGCTTCTCCTACGAGCAGTACTTC. Its protein product is CASSLGGSFSYEQYF.

This clonotype was observed a handful of times. This chain uses TRBV10-1 with TRBJ1-2, with D tentatively TRBD1 (5 bases). The CDR3 has 15 amino acids. The germline CDR1 and CDR2 sequences are WNHNN and SYGVQD (reference sequence). Trimming took 0 bases from V and 7 from J, leaving 15 bases between them. The CDR3 region is CASSESLRDGRGYTF. The CDR3 DNA sequence: TGCGCCAGCAGTGAGTCTCTCCGGGACGGCCGTGGCTACACCTTC.

This clonotype has more than one count but fewer than ten. This chain uses TRBV7-8 with TRBJ2-1; D not resolved. The CDR3 has 12 residues. V was cut by 4 bases and J by 10 bases, with 11 bases left in between. Germline lookup yields CDR1 SGHVS and CDR2 FQNEAQ. The CDR3 bases are TGTGCCAGCAGCTATAGCCTCCGGGAGCAGTTCTTC. Its protein product is CASSYSLREQFF.